A single T cell receptor beta chain is shown here with its context. Its specificity is unknown. The data are from a study of T cell responses to AZD1222 COVID-19 vaccine. About the research overall: Pooled together were second doses at about 4 or about 12 weeks.

Assay: immunoSEQ multiplex PCR; the TCRdb copy retains only in-frame clones and omits some. The sample has 65,000 to 95,000 clones; about 85% are singletons. Trimming removed 1 base from V and 2 bases from J; junction bases left unmatched: 7. Germline lookup yields CDR1 SGHTA and CDR2 FQGNSA. The CDR3 is 16 amino acids. Overall study findings and caveats: Across spike, vaccine-associated CD4 TCRs were found, dominant at 160-218 and 743-854. Possibly, clonal diversity was underestimated; donors were largely white British and included more females.

The rearrangement uses TRBV7-2 and TRBJ2-5, with TRBD1 identical over 7 bases. The receptor was derived from an adult in good health. Sequenced material: peripheral blood, taken on day 0 of AZD1222 vaccination. The CDR3 sequence: CASSLVIGTVQETQYF. In DNA form, the CDR3 reads TGTGCCAGCAGCTTAGTAATTGGGACAGTACAAGAGACCCAGTACTTC. The full variable domain, rest sourced from reference TRBV7-2 and TRBJ2-5, is GAGVSQSPSNKVTEKGKDVELRCDPISGHTALYWYRQSLGQGLEFLIYFQGNSAPDKSGLPSDRFSAERTGGSVSTLTIQRTQQEDSAVYLCASSLVIGTVQETQYFGPGTRLLVL.